This T cell receptor (beta chain) was sequenced for a study of human thymus T cells. Overall study results and limits: There appeared to be biased usage of V and J genes in thymic and blood repertoires.

Generated by immunoSEQ multiplex PCR, the TCRdb table keeps only in-frame clones and is missing some. The table shows just over 45,000 clones, with around 95% occurring only once. No fixed cell number was used; all available blood leukocytes supplied DNA. Regarding this clone: What it recognizes is unknown.

The germline V gene encodes CDR1 MDHEN and CDR2 SYDVKM. The CDR3 is made up of 15 amino acids. Trimming removed 4 bases at V and 5 bases at J, with 15 bases between. Sequencing input: blood. The chain has TRBV28 and TRBJ1-5; possible D gene TRBD1, 6 bases. This clonotype was obtained from a girl under three years old with a congenital heart defect but otherwise immunologically healthy. The CDR3 region is CASSSSSGDHQPQHF. The CDR3 DNA sequence: TGTGCCAGCAGTTCCTCCTCAGGGGACCATCAGCCCCAGCATTTT.